This paragraph reports one T cell receptor beta chain. Its cognate antigen is unknown. This sample is part of a study of T cell responses to AZD1222 COVID-19 vaccine. Study observations and caveats: Females made up more of the donors, who were largely white British, and clonal diversity may have come out too low.

The trim removed 4 bases at V and 5 bases at J, leaving 6 bases unmatched. This CDR3 contains 15 residues. Germline CDR1 and CDR2: SGHRS and YFSETQ. Repertoires were generated with immunoSEQ multiplex PCR, while TCRdb's copy carries only in-frame clones and drops some. The profile shows approximately 74,000 clones, 70% to 90% of them singletons. The sample consisted of peripheral blood, taken on day 0 of AZD1222 vaccination. V usage is TRBV5-1 and J usage is TRBJ1-4; 9 nucleotides match TRBD1. This clonotype was obtained from an adult in good health. CDR3 region: CASSGTGQGNEKLFF. The CDR3 DNA follows: TGCGCCAGCAGCGGGACGGGACAGGGAAATGAAAAACTGTTTTTT.